This entry describes one T cell receptor beta chain. The antigen is undetermined. The sample is drawn from a study of blood T cells in healthy people across ages. CDR1 and CDR2 from the germline V gene are SGHRS and YFSETQ. V trimming: 0 bases; J trimming: 4 bases; junction bases outside the gene matches: 5. The CDR3 sequence is 17 residues long. Study observations and caveats: Underestimates were what the diversity estimates from one million T cells were considered to be.

The authors ran a second PCR of 7 to 11 cycles using a sample-barcoded 5' primer and a J-beta primer mix. TCRdb called the 5' RACE reads again in MiXCR, with one record for every CDR3 protein. This table has hundreds of thousands of distinct CDR3 sequences, around a quarter appearing once. These data were likewise used in another study, on T cells of mothers and their children. That investigation notes: Thymic selection molds TCR recombination output in much the same way for related pairs as for unrelated pairs.

The sequence was collected from a boy aged 10-17 years in good health. The V gene is TRBV5-1, the J gene TRBJ2-1; 12 nucleotides agree with TRBD2. The specimen was blood. This CDR3 is CASSLVASGGAYNEQFF. The CDR3 nucleotides read TGCGCCAGCAGCTTGGTTGCTAGCGGGGGGGCTTACAATGAGCAGTTCTTC.